The next 2 T cell receptor beta chains were all read from a single sample in a study of beta chain features in type 1 diabetes. TCRB transcripts that were expressed got sequenced, as all of the isolated RNA had been reverse transcribed. The data were produced by immunoSEQ multiplex PCR, yet TCRdb's version contains in-frame clones alone and is incomplete. The table has about 700,000 clones, 13% seen once; the top ten hold 0.02% to 0.025%. Their cognate antigens are unknown. Study results and limitations: Moderate but significant shortening of TCRB CDR3s was recorded in all four CD4+ subsets from Type 1 diabetes patients.

Input material: naive CD4+ T cells from blood. The origin of the receptors is a man younger than 35 with type 1 diabetes.

This clone appeared a few times. The rearrangement links TRBV7-9 to TRBJ2-7; unclear D gene. CDR3 length: 14 residues. Trimming took off 6 bases at V and 5 bases at J, with 17 bases between the two ends. Germline values: CDR1 SEHNR, CDR2 FQNEAQ (reference sequence). The CDR3 DNA reads as TGTGCCAGCAGTCTCCGGGCTACGAGCGACGAGCAGTACTTC. It translates to CASSLRATSDEQYF.

This clone turned up a few times. The J gene is TRBJ2-7, the V gene TRBV6-4; TRBD1 agrees at 10 bases. The germline CDR1 and CDR2 sequences are MRHNA and SNTAGT. The CDR3 is 14 amino acids. J lost 3 bases, V lost 4 bases, and 3 bases had no gene match. CDR3 sequence reads: CASSGDRGGYEQYF. For the CDR3, the DNA is TGTGCCAGCAGTGGGGACAGGGGAGGCTACGAGCAGTACTTC.